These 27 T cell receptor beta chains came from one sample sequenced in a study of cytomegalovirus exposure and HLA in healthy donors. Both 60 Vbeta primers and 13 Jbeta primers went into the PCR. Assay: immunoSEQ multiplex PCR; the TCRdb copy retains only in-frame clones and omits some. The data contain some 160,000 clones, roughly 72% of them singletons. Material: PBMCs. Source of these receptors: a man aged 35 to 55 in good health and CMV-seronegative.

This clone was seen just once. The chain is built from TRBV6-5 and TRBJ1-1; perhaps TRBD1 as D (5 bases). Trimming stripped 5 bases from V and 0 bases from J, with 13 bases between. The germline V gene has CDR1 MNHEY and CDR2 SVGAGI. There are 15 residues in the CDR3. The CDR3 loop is CASSPAGRVNTEAFF. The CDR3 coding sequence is TGTGCCAGCAGTCCCGCAGGGAGGGTGAACACTGAAGCTTTCTTT.

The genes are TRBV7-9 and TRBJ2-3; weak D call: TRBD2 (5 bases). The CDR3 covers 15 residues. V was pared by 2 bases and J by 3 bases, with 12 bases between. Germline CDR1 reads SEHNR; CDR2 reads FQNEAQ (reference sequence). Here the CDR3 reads CASSLRRIGTDTQYF. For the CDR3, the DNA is TGTGCCAGCAGCTTAAGGAGGATAGGGACAGATACGCAGTATTTT.

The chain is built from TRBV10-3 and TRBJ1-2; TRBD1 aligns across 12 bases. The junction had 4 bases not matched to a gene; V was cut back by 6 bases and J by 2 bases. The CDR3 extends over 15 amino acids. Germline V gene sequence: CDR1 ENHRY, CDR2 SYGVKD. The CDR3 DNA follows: TGTGCCATCAGCCGGGACAGGGGGCAAAACTATGGCTACACCTTC. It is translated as CAISRDRGQNYGYTF.

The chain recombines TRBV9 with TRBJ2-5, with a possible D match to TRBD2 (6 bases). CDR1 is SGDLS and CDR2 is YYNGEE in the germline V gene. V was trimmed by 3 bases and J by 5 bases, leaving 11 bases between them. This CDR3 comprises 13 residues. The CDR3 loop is CASSAIGGETQYF. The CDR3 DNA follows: TGTGCCAGCAGCGCGATAGGAGGGGAGACCCAGTACTTC.

CDR3: CASSDTGTGVQTQYF. CDR3 bases: TGTGCCAGCAGTGATACCGGGACAGGGGTCCAGACCCAGTACTTC. The chain has TRBV6-1 and TRBJ2-5; 10 bases line up with TRBD1. Germline assignment: CDR1 MNHNS and CDR2 SASEGT. The CDR3 consists of 15 residues. The ends lost 3 bases at V and 6 bases at J; junction bases unmatched: 7.

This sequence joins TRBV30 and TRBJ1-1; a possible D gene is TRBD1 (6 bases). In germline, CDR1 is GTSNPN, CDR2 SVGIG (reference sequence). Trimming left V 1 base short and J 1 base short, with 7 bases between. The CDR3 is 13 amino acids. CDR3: CAWSETGNTEAFF. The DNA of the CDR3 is TGTGCCTGGAGTGAGACAGGGAACACTGAAGCTTTCTTT.

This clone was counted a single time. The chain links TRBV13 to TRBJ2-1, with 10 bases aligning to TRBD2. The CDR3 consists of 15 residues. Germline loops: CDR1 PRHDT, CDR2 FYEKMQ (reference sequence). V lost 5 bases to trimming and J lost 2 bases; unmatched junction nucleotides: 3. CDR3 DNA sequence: TGTGCCAGCAGCCTCAGCGGGAGGGCCTACAATGAGCAGTTCTTC. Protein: CASSLSGRAYNEQFF.

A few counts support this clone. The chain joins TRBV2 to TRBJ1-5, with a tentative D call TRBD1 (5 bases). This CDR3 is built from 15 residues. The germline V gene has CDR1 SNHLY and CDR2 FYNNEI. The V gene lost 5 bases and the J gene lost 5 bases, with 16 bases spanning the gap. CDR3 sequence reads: CASSPLVQADQPQHF. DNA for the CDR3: TGTGCCAGCAGTCCGTTGGTACAGGCAGATCAGCCCCAGCATTTT.

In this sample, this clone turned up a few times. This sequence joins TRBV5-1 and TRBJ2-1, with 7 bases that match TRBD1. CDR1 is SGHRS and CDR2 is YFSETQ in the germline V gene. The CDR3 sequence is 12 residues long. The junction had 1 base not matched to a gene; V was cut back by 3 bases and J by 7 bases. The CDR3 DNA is TGCGCCAGCAGCTCCAGGGGGAATGAGCAGTTCTTC. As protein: CASSSRGNEQFF. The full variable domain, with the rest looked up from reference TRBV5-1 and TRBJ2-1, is KAGVTQTPRYLIKTRGQQVTLSCSPISGHRSVSWYQQTPGQGLQFLFEYFSETQRNKGNFPGRFSGRQFSNSRSEMNVSTLELGDSALYLCASSSRGNEQFFGPGTRLTVL.

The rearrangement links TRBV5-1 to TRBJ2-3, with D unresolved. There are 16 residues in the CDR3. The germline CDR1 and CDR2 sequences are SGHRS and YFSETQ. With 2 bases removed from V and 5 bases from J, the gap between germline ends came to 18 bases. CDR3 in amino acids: CASSFSNVRVIDTQYF. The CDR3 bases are TGCGCCAGCAGCTTCTCTAACGTCCGGGTAATAGATACGCAGTATTTT.

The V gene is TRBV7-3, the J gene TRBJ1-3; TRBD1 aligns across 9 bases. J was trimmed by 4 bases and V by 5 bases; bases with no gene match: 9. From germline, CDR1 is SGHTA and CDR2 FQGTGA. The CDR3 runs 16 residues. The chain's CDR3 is CASSLTGTGSGNTIYF. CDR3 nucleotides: TGTGCCAGCAGCCTTACCGGGACAGGGTCCGGAAACACCATATATTTT.

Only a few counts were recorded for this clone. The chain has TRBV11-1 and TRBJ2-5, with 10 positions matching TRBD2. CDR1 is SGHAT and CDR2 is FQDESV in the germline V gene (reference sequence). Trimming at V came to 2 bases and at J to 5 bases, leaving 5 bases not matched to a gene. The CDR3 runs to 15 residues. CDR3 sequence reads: CASSLLAGVGETQYF. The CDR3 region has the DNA TGTGCCAGCAGCTTACTAGCGGGAGTGGGTGAGACCCAGTACTTC.

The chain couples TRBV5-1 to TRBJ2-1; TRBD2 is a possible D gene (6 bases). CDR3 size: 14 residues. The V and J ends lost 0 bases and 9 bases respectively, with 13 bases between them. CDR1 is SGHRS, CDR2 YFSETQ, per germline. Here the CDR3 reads CASSLGDAAGEQFF. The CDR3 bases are TGCGCCAGCAGCTTGGGGGACGCAGCGGGTGAGCAGTTCTTC.

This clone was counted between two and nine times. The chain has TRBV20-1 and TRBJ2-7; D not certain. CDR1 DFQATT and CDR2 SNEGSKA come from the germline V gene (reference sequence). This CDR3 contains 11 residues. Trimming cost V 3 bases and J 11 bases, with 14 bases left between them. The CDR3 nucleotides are TGCAGTGCTAGTCACGGAGACGGCGAGTACTTC. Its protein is CSASHGDGEYF.

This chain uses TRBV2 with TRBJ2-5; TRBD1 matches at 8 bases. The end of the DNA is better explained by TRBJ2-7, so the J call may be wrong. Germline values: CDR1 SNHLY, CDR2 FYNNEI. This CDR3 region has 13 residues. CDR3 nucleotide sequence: TGTGCCAGCAGGGGACAGGTTACCTACGAGCAGTACTTC. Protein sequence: CASRGQVTYEQYF.

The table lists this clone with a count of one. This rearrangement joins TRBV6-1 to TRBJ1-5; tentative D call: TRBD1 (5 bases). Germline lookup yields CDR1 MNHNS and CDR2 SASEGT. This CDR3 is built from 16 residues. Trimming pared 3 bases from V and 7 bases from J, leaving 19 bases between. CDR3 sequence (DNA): TGTGCCAGCAGTGAGGCTCCTGGGGCAGGTGGACAGCCCCAGCATTTT. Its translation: CASSEAPGAGGQPQHF.

CDR3 sequence (DNA): TGTGCCAGTAGTATAGATCGAGGGAGCGCACAGACCCAGTACTTC. Amino acid sequence: CASSIDRGSAQTQYF. V and J are TRBV19 and TRBJ2-5; tentatively, D is TRBD2 (5 bases). V was pared by 0 bases and J by 6 bases, with 14 bases between. In germline, CDR1 is LNHDA, CDR2 SQIVND (reference sequence). The length of the CDR3 is 15 residues.

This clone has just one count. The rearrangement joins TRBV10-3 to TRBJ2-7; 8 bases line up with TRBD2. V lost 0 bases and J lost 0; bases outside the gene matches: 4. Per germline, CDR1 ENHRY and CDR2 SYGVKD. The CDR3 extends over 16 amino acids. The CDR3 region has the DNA TGTGCCATCAGTGAGTCTAGGCGGGAGGTCTCCTACGAGCAGTACGTC. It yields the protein CAISESRREVSYEQYV.

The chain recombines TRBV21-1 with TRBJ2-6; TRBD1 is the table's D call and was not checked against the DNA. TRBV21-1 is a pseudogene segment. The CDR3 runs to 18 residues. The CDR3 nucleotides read TGTGCCAGCAGCGAAAAGGAGGCTAGGGGGCCTGGGGCCGACGTCCTGACTTTC. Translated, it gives CASSEKEARGPGADVLTF.

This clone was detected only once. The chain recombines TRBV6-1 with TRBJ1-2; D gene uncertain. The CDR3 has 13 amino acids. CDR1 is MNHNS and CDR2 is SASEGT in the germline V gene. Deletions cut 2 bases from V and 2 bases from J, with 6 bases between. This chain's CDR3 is CASSERGNYGYTF. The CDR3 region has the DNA TGTGCCAGCAGTGAACGAGGGAACTATGGCTACACCTTC.

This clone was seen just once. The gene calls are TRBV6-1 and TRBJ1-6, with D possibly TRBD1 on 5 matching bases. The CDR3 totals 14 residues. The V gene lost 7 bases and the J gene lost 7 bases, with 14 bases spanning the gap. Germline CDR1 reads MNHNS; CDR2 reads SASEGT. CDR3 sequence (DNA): TGTGCCAGCACTGCTCCACCAGGGAATTCACCCCTCCACTTT. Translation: CASTAPPGNSPLHF.

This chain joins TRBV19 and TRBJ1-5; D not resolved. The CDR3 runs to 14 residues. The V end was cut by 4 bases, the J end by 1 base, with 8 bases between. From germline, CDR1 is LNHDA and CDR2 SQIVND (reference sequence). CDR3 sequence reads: CASSTRSSNQPQHF. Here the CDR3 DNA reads TGTGCCAGTAGTACTAGATCGAGCAATCAGCCCCAGCATTTT.

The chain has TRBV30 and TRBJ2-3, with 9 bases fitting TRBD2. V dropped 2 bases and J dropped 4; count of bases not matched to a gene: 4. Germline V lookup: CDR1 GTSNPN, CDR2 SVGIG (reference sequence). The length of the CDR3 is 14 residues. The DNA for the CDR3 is TGTGCCTGGAGTACCAGCGGGAGGTCAGATACGCAGTATTTT. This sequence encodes CAWSTSGRSDTQYF.

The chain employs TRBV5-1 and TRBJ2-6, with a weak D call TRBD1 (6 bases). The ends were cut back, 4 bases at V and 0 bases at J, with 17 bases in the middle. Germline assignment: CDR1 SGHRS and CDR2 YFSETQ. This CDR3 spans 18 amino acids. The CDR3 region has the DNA TGCGCCAGCAGCCCAGGGGCGGTGGGGTCCTCTGGGGCCAACGTCCTGACTTTC. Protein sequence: CASSPGAVGSSGANVLTF.

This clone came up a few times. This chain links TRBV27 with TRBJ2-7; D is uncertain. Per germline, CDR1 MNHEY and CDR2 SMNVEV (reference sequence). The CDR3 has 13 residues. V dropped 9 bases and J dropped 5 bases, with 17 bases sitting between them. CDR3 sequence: CASWSPGMDEQYF. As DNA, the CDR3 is TGTGCCAGTTGGTCCCCCGGTATGGACGAGCAGTACTTC.

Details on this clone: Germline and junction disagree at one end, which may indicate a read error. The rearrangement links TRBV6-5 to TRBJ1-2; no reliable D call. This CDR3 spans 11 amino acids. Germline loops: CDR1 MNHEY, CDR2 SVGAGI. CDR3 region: CASTSGYGYTF. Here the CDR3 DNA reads TGTGCAAGCACCTCCGGCTATGGCTACACCTTC.

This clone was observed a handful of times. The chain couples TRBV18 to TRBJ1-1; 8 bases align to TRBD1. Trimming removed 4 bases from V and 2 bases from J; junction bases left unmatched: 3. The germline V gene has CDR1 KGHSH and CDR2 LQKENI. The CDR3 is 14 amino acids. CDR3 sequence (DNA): TGTGCCAGCTCACTTGGACAGGGAAACACTGAAGCTTTCTTT. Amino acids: CASSLGQGNTEAFF.